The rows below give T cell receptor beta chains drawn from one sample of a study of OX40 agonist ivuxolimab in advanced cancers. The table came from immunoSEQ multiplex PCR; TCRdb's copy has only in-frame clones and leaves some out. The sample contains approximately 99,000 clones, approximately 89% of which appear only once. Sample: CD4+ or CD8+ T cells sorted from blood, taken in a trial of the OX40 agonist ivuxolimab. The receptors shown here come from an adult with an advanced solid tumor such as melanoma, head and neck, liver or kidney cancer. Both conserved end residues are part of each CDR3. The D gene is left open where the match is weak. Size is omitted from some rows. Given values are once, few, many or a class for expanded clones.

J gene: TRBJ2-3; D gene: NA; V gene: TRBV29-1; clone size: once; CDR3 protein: CSVEEGAGTDTQYF; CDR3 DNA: TGCAGCGTTGAAGAGGGGGCGGGCACAGATACGCAGTATTTT
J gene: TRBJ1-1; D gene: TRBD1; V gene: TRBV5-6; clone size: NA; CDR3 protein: CASSHGTATYAEAFF; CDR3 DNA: TGTGCCAGCAGCCACGGGACAGCCACTTACGCAGAAGCTTTCTTT
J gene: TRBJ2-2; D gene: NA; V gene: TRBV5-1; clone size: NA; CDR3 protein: CASSLTQRELFF; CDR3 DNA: TGCGCCAGCAGCTTGACACAAAGGGAGCTGTTTTTT
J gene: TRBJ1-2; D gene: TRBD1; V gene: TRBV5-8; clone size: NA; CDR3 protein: CASSLLQGAGYTF; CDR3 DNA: TGTGCCAGCAGCTTGCTACAGGGGGCTGGCTACACCTTC
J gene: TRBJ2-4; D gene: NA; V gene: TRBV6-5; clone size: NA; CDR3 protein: CASSQPGPENIQYF; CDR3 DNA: TGTGCCAGCAGTCAACCGGGACCTGAAAACATTCAGTACTTC
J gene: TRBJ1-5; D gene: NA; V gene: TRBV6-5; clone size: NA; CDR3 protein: CASSYDRIGGQPQHF; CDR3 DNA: TGTGCCAGCAGTTACGACAGGATCGGTGGTCAGCCCCAGCATTTT
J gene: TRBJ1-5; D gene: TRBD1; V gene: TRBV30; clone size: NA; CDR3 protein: CAWSLGTGRDQPQHF; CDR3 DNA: TGTGCCTGGAGTCTCGGGACAGGGCGGGATCAGCCCCAGCATTTT
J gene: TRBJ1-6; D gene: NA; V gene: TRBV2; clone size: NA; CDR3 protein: CASSDRVLYNSPLHF; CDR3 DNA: TGTGCCAGCAGTGACAGGGTATTATATAATTCACCCCTCCACTTT
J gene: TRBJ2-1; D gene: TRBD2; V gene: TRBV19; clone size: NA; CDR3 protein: CASSIAGLADNEQFF; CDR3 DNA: TGTGCCAGTAGTATAGCTGGGCTAGCGGACAATGAGCAGTTCTTC
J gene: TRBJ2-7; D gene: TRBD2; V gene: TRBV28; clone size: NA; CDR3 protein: CASSLSPSGTYEQYF; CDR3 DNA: TGTGCCAGCAGTTTATCCCCTAGCGGTACCTACGAGCAGTACTTC
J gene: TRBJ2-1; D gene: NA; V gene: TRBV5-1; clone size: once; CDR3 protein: CASSLAPGSTSYNEQFF; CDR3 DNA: TGCGCCAGCAGCTTGGCCCCGGGATCAACCTCCTACAATGAGCAGTTCTTC
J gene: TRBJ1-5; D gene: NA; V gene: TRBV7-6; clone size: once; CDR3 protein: CASSFGQGIQPQHF; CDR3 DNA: TGTGCCAGCAGCTTCGGCCAGGGGATTCAGCCCCAGCATTTT
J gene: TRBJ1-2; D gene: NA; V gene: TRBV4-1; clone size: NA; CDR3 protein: CASSQDDGGLGGYTF; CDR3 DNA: TGCGCCAGCAGCCAAGACGACGGGGGCCTCGGGGGCTACACCTTC
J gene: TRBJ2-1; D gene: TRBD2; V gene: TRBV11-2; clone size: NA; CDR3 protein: CASSLDGGTYNEQFF; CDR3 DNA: TGTGCCAGCAGCTTAGACGGGGGGACCTACAATGAGCAGTTCTTC
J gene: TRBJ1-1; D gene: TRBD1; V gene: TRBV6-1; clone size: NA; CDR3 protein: CASTWLGQETEAFF; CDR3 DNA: TGTGCCAGCACCTGGTTGGGACAGGAAACTGAAGCTTTCTTT
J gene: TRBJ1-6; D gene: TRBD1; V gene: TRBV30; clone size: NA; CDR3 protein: CAWSGQGVTDVNSPLHF; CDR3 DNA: TGTGCCTGGAGTGGGCAGGGGGTGACCGACGTTAATTCACCCCTCCACTTT
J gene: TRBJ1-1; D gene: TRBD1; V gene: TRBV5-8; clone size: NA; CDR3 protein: CASSWDRGIGGTEAFF; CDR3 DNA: TGTGCCAGCAGCTGGGACAGGGGCATCGGGGGGACTGAAGCTTTCTTT
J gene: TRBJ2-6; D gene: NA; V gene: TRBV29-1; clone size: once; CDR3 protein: CSVTKSGANVLTF; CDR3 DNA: TGCAGCGTAACAAAGTCTGGGGCCAACGTCCTGACTTTC
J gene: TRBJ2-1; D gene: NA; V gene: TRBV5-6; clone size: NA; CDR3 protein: CASSLVGQGSYNEQFF; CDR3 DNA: TGTGCCAGCAGCTTGGTAGGCCAGGGGTCCTACAATGAGCAGTTCTTC
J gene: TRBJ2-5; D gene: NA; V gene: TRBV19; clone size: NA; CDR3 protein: CASSIDGRGHTLPYF; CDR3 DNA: TGTGCCAGTAGTATAGATGGCCGGGGACATACTTTACCCTACTTC
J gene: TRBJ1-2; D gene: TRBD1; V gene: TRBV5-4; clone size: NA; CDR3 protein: CASSPVRDRAAYGYTF; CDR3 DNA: TGTGCCAGCAGCCCTGTGCGCGACAGGGCGGCCTATGGCTACACCTTC
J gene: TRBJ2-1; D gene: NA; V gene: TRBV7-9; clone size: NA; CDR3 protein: CASSLAGEQFF; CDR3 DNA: TGTGCCAGCAGCCTTGCTGGGGAGCAGTTCTTC
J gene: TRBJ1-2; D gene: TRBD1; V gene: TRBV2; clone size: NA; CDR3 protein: CASSGQGDSRGYTF; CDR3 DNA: TGTGCCAGCAGTGGACAGGGGGATTCACGCGGCTACACCTTC
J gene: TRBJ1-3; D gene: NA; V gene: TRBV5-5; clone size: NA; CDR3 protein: CASSLVGPGNTIYF; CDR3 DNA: TGTGCCAGCAGCTTAGTGGGACCTGGAAACACCATATATTTT
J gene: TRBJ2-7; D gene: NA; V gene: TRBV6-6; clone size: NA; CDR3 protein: CASSYSAGLEQYF; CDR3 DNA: TGTGCCAGCAGTTACTCGGCAGGACTCGAGCAGTACTTC
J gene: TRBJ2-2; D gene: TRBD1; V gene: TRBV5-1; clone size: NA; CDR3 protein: CASSSGQGSGELFF; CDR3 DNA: TGCGCCAGCAGCTCGGGACAGGGGTCCGGGGAGCTGTTTTTT